A single sample gave rise to the 27 T cell receptor beta chains below, sequenced in a study of blood T cell repertoires in COVID-19. Sequenced by immunoSEQ multiplex PCR; TCRdb stores in-frame clones only, minus some. The sample has some 110,000 clones, more than 70% seen once; the top ten hold approximately 3%. Sequencing input: peripheral blood. These receptors all come from an elderly woman with COVID-19, enrolled during active disease.

The CDR3 spells CASSSPTSGNYEQYF. The CDR3 DNA is TGTGCCAGCAGCTCACCGACTAGCGGGAACTACGAGCAGTACTTC. This chain uses TRBV11-2 with TRBJ2-7; 11 bases map to TRBD2. V lost 4 bases, J lost 3 bases, and 5 bases stayed unmatched. Per the germline V gene, CDR1 is SGHAT and CDR2 is FQNNGV. The CDR3 extends over 15 amino acids.

This chain uses TRBV7-3 with TRBJ2-1; a possible D gene is TRBD1 (5 bases). The length of the CDR3 is 13 residues. V dropped 2 bases and J dropped 9 bases, with 11 bases sitting between them. Germline CDR1 reads SGHTA; CDR2 reads FQGTGA. CDR3 nucleotides: TGTGCCAGCAGCTTAGGGGCATCGGGTGAGCAGTTCTTC. Protein sequence: CASSLGASGEQFF.

This chain connects TRBV7-6 to TRBJ2-3; D remains ambiguous. The germline V and J ends were trimmed by 5 bases and 1 base, with 16 bases remaining between them. The CDR3 has 16 residues. CDR1 and CDR2 (germline): SGHVS, FNYEAQ. The CDR3 sequence: CASSLAWASGTDTQYF. The CDR3 region has the DNA TGTGCCAGCAGCCTCGCGTGGGCCTCAGGCACAGATACGCAGTATTTT.

The V and J genes are TRBV20-1 and TRBJ1-1, with TRBD1 identical over 9 bases. After removal of 7 bases from V and 13 bases from J, the junction contained 10 bases not matched to a gene. Germline V gives CDR1 DFQATT, CDR2 SNEGSKA (reference sequence). This CDR3 is built from 11 residues. The CDR3 region is CSVPPGTGLFF. In DNA, the CDR3 is TGCAGTGTCCCCCCCGGGACAGGGCTTTTCTTT.

The gene calls are TRBV29-1 and TRBJ2-4; D is unresolved. Germline V CDR1 and CDR2: SQVTM, ANQGSEA. The CDR3 loop spans 15 amino acids. The V end lost 3 bases, the J end lost 1 base, and 13 bases lay between the germline ends. CDR3 residues: CSVESTVRAKNIQYF. The DNA of the CDR3 is TGCAGCGTTGAGAGTACTGTTCGGGCCAAAAACATTCAGTACTTC. The variable domain in full, with the rest retrieved from reference TRBV29-1 and TRBJ2-4, is SAVISQKPSRDICQRGTSLTIQCQVDSQVTMMFWYRQQPGQSLTLIATANQGSEATYESGFVIDKFPISRPNLTFSTLTVSNMSPEDSSIYLCSVESTVRAKNIQYFGAGTRLSVL.

The CDR3 DNA reads as TGTGCCAGTAGAAGCGCGCGCAAGAACACTGAAGCTTTCTTT. It encodes CASRSARKNTEAFF. The chain has TRBV19 and TRBJ1-1, with D uncertain. The CDR3 is 14 amino acids. Germline V CDR1 and CDR2: LNHDA, SQIVND (reference sequence). V was trimmed by 6 bases and J by 1 base, leaving 12 bases between them.

The chain is built from TRBV6-5 and TRBJ2-7; the D is unclear. Per germline, CDR1 MNHEY and CDR2 SVGAGI. This CDR3 has 16 residues. The V and J ends lost 0 bases and 5 bases respectively, with 17 bases between them. DNA of the CDR3: TGTGCCAGCAGTTACTCCCTTTCCAGCGCCCGCCACGAGCAGTACTTC. Amino acid sequence: CASSYSLSSARHEQYF.

V gene TRBV12-3 or TRBV12-4 combines with J gene TRBJ1-1; no definite D call. Trimming took 5 bases from V and 5 from J, leaving 12 bases between them. The CDR3 length is 13 residues. Here the CDR3 DNA reads TGTGCCAGCAGTAGCAGGTGGCAAACTGAAGCTTTCTTT. It translates to CASSSRWQTEAFF.

Comment on this clone: An end of the junction differs from the germline gene, which may be a read error. The V and J genes are TRBV6-5 and TRBJ1-4, with 8 bases matching TRBD1. CDR3 length equals 15 residues. The germline CDR1 and CDR2 sequences are MNHEY and SVGAGI. The CDR3 loop reads CATSRLGTGPEKLFF. The CDR3 DNA sequence: TGTGCCACCAGTAGGCTTGGGACAGGTCCCGAAAAACTGTTTTTT.

In this sample, this clone turned up once. The chain carries TRBV6-4 and TRBJ2-2; D ambiguous. V was trimmed by 6 bases and J by 1 base, leaving 9 bases between them. The CDR3 runs 14 residues. Germline CDR1 and CDR2: MRHNA and SNTAGT. The CDR3 nucleotides are TGTGCCAGCAGAGGATCGGGGAACACCGGGGAGCTGTTTTTT. The encoded protein is CASRGSGNTGELFF.

The chain combines TRBV6-5 with TRBJ1-5, with D possibly TRBD1 on 5 matching bases. The CDR3 spans 14 residues. CDR1 is MNHEY, CDR2 SVGAGI, per germline. The V and J ends lost 6 bases and 5 bases respectively, with 14 bases between them. CDR3 sequence reads: CASRSGDSYQPQHF. CDR3 bases: TGTGCCAGCAGATCCGGGGACTCTTATCAGCCCCAGCATTTT.

The rearrangement joins TRBV9 to TRBJ2-5; 7 bases map to TRBD2. Germline assignment: CDR1 SGDLS and CDR2 YYNGEE. The CDR3 is made up of 15 amino acids. After removal of 3 bases from V and 4 bases from J, the junction contained 9 bases not matched to a gene. The CDR3 nucleotides read TGTGCCAGCAGCGAGGGGAGGGTGGCGGGAGAGACCCAGTACTTC. Translation: CASSEGRVAGETQYF.

The rearrangement joins TRBV6-5 to TRBJ1-4; the match to TRBD1 covers 9 bases. J lost 8 bases, V lost 0 bases, and 1 base had no gene match. The CDR3 runs 14 residues. CDR1 is MNHEY and CDR2 is SVGAGI in the germline V gene. CDR3 protein: CASSYSGTGEKLFF. The CDR3, as DNA: TGTGCCAGCAGTTACTCCGGGACAGGGGAAAAACTGTTTTTT.

The chain carries TRBV5-1 and TRBJ2-3; 14 bases align to TRBD2. CDR3 size: 21 residues. V lost 4 bases to trimming and J lost 0 bases; unmatched junction nucleotides: 16. CDR1 and CDR2 from the germline V gene are SGHRS and YFSETQ. Here the CDR3 DNA reads TGCGCCAGCAGCCCAACTGGGACTAGCGGGAGTAGGGGAACTAGCACAGATACGCAGTATTTT. It is translated as CASSPTGTSGSRGTSTDTQYF.

The chain joins TRBV28 to TRBJ2-5, with D possibly matching TRBD1 (5 bases). CDR3 length: 13 amino acids. The V and J ends lost 2 bases and 4 bases respectively, with 8 bases between them. The germline gives CDR1 MDHEN, CDR2 SYDVKM. CDR3 bases: TGTGCCAGCAGTTTACAGGGATCAGAGACCCAGTACTTC. Translation gives CASSLQGSETQYF.

The V call is TRBV7-9, the J call TRBJ2-3; 8 bases match TRBD1. The length of the CDR3 is 17 residues. V lost 8 bases to trimming and J lost 8 bases; unmatched junction nucleotides: 21. Per the germline V gene, CDR1 is SEHNR and CDR2 is FQNEAQ (reference sequence). The CDR3 spells CASEGDRIADPLGTQYF. The CDR3 region has the DNA TGTGCCAGCGAGGGGGACAGGATAGCGGACCCTTTAGGTACGCAGTATTTT.

The genes are TRBV19 and TRBJ2-1; possible D gene TRBD1, 7 bases. This CDR3 region has 16 residues. V gave up 5 bases and J gave up 6 bases, with 20 bases separating them. Germline V lookup: CDR1 LNHDA, CDR2 SQIVND (reference sequence). CDR3 sequence: CASSPTSGGHGNEQFF. As DNA, the CDR3 is TGTGCCAGTAGTCCTACCTCAGGGGGGCATGGCAATGAGCAGTTCTTC.

The chain uses TRBV12-3 or TRBV12-4 and TRBJ2-2; a weak D match, TRBD1 (5 bases). The CDR3 consists of 13 residues. With 3 bases removed from V and 6 bases from J, the gap between germline ends came to 8 bases. The CDR3 region has the DNA TGTGCCAGCAGTTTGGGGCATCCCGGGGAGCTGTTTTTT. This encodes CASSLGHPGELFF.

The chain carries TRBV6-5 and TRBJ1-5, with D uncertain. CDR1 is MNHEY and CDR2 is SVGAGI in the germline V gene. V lost 5 bases, J lost 4 bases, and 12 bases lay in between. This CDR3 comprises 14 residues. Here the CDR3 reads CASSNPGWNQPQHF. The DNA of the CDR3 is TGTGCCAGCAGTAACCCGGGGTGGAATCAGCCCCAGCATTTT.

A few counts support this clone. This chain connects TRBV12-2 to TRBJ2-7; no check of the table's D call, TRBD1, against the DNA was made. TRBV12-2 is recorded as a pseudogene. CDR3 length: 20 residues. CDR3 sequence: CASRLQSRQNMTTRCYEQYF. The CDR3 region has the DNA TGTGCAAGTCGCTTACAATCCCGGCAGAATATGACAACACGATGTTACGAGCAGTACTTC.

The rearrangement uses TRBV4-3 and TRBJ2-1; a weak D match, TRBD2 (5 bases). Between the trimmed V and J ends, which lost 0 bases and 1 base, there was a span of 13 bases. CDR3 length equals 17 residues. Germline CDR1 reads LGHNA; CDR2 reads YSLEER. Written as DNA, the CDR3 is TGCGCCAGCAGCCAAGAACCCGCCACGGGGTCCTACAATGAGCAGTTCTTC. Translation: CASSQEPATGSYNEQFF.

As regards this clone: The junction differs from germline at one of its ends, possibly a read error. The chain joins TRBV7-7 to TRBJ2-3; possibly TRBD2 for D (5 bases). This CDR3 has 15 residues. The germline CDR1 and CDR2 sequences are SSHAT and FNYEAQ (reference sequence). In DNA form, the CDR3 reads TGTGCTAGCAGCTTAGCGAGCGGAGCTACAGATACGCAGTATTTT. Translated: CASSLASGATDTQYF.

The CDR3 sequence is CASSYLQGDQPQHF. DNA for the CDR3: TGTGCCAGCAGTTACTTGCAGGGGGATCAGCCCCAGCATTTT. V is TRBV6-6 and J is TRBJ1-5; 7 bases are shared with TRBD1. The CDR3 runs 14 residues. The trim removed 1 base at V and 5 bases at J, leaving 2 bases unmatched. In germline, CDR1 is MNHNY, CDR2 SVGAGI (reference sequence).

Worth noting for this clone: Other DNA variants within this sample encode the same CDR3. The chain couples TRBV28 to TRBJ2-3; 7 nucleotides agree with TRBD2. Looked up from germline, CDR1 is MDHEN and CDR2 is SYDVKM. Trimming cost V 2 bases and J 3 bases; bases outside gene matches: 2. This CDR3 is built from 14 residues. The CDR3 DNA follows: TGTGCCAGCAGTTTAGGCGGGAGAACAGATACGCAGTATTTT. Its protein product is CASSLGGRTDTQYF. Full variable domain (remainder filled in from reference TRBV28 and TRBJ2-3): DVKVTQSSRYLVKRTGEKVFLECVQDMDHENMFWYRQDPGLGLRLIYFSYDVKMKEKGDIPEGYSVSREKKERFSLILESASTNQTSMYLCASSLGGRTDTQYFGPGTRLTVL.

On this clone: The junction differs from germline at one of its ends, possibly a read error. V is TRBV19 and J is TRBJ2-7; tentative D call: TRBD2 (6 bases). From germline, CDR1 is LNHDA and CDR2 SQIVND (reference sequence). The CDR3 totals 15 residues. The CDR3 protein is CASSIQGLTSYEQYF. As DNA, the CDR3 is TGTGCTAGTAGTATTCAGGGACTCACCTCCTACGAGCAGTACTTC. Combining the CDR3 with reference TRBV19 and TRBJ2-7 gives the whole variable domain DGGITQSPKYLFRKEGQNVTLSCEQNLNHDAMYWYRQDPGQGLRLIYYSQIVNDFQKGDIAEGYSVSREKKESFPLTVTSAQKNPTAFYLCASSIQGLTSYEQYFGPGTRLTVT.

This chain joins TRBV29-1 and TRBJ2-7; D gene uncertain. CDR1 and CDR2 from the germline V gene are SQVTM and ANQGSEA. V lost 2 bases and J 5 bases, leaving 16 bases between the germline ends. This CDR3 is built from 14 residues. The CDR3 reads CSVEPPGKTHEQYF. The CDR3 DNA reads as TGCAGCGTTGAACCCCCGGGTAAAACCCACGAGCAGTACTTC.

This rearrangement joins TRBV5-1 to TRBJ2-1; the match to TRBD1 covers 9 bases. The CDR3 extends over 16 amino acids. Germline V gene sequence: CDR1 SGHRS, CDR2 YFSETQ. V trimming: 4 bases; J trimming: 0 bases; junction bases outside the gene matches: 5. This chain's CDR3 is CASSIQTGGSYNEQFF. The CDR3 DNA follows: TGCGCCAGCAGCATACAGACAGGGGGCTCCTACAATGAGCAGTTCTTC.